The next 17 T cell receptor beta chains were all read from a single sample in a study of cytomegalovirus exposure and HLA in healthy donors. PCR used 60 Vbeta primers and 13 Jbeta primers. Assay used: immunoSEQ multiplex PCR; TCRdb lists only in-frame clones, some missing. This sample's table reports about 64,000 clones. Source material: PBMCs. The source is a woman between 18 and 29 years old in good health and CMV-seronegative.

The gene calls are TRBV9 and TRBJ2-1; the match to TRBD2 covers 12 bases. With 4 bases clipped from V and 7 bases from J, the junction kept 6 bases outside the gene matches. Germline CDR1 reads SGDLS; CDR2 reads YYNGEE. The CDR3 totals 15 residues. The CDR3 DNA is TGTGCCAGCAGCTTTTCCGGGACTAGCGGGAATGAGCAGTTCTTC. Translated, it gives CASSFSGTSGNEQFF.

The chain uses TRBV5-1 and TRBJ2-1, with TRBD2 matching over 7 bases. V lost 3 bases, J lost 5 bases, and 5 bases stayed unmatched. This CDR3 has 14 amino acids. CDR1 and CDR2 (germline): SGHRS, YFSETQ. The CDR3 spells CASSSGLEHNEQFF. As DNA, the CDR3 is TGCGCCAGCAGCTCTGGACTAGAGCACAATGAGCAGTTCTTC.

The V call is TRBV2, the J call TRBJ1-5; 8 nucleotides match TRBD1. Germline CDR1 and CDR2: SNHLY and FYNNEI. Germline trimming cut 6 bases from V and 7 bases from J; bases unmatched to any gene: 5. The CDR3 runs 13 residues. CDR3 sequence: CASRRTGRQPQHF. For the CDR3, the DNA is TGTGCCAGCAGAAGGACAGGGAGGCAGCCCCAGCATTTT.

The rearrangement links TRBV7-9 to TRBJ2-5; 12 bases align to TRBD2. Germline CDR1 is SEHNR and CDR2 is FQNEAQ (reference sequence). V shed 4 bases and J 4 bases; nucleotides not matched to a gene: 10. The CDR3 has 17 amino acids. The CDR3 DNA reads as TGTGCCAGCAGCTACTCTAGCGGGAGGGCCGGTAGAGAGACCCAGTACTTC. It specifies CASSYSSGRAGRETQYF. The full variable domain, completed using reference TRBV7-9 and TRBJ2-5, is DTGVSQNPRHKITKRGQNVTFRCDPISEHNRLYWYRQTLGQGPEFLTYFQNEAQLEKSRLLSDRFSAERPKGSFSTLEIQRTEQGDSAMYLCASSYSSGRAGRETQYFGPGTRLLVL.

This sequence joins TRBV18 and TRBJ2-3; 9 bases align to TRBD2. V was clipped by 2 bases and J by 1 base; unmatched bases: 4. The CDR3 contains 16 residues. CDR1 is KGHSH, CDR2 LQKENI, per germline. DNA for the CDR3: TGTGCCAGCTCACCAAGGCCTAGCGGGGGCACAGATACGCAGTATTTT. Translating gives CASSPRPSGGTDTQYF.

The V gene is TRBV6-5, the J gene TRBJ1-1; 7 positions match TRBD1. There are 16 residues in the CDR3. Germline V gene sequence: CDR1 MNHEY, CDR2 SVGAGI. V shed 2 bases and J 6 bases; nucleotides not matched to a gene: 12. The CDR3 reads CASSYTTETGSPEAFF. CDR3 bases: TGTGCCAGCAGTTACACTACCGAGACAGGGTCCCCTGAAGCTTTCTTT.

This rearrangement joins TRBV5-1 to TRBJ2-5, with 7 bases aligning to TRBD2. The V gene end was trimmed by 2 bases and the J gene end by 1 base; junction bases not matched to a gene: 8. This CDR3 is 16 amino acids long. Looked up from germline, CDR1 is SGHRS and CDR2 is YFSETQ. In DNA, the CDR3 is TGCGCCAGCAGCTTAGGCCCGGCTAGCGGCCAAGAGACCCAGTACTTC. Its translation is CASSLGPASGQETQYF.

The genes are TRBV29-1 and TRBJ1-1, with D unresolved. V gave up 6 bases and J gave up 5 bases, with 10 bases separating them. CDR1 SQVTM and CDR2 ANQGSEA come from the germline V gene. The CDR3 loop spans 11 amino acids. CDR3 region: CSVRSGTEAFF. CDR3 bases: TGCAGCGTCCGATCGGGGACTGAAGCTTTCTTT.

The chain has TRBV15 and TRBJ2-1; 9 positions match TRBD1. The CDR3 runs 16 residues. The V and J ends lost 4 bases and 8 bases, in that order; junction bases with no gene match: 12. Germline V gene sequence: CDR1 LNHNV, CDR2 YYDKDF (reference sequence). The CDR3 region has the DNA TGTGCCACCAGCATTTTTCCCGGGACAGGGACTTATGAGCAGTTCTTC. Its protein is CATSIFPGTGTYEQFF.

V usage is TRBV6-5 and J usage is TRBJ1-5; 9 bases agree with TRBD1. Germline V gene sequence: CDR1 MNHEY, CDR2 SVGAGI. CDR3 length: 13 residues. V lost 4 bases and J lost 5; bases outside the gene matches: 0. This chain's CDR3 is CASSWDRDQPQHF. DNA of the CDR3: TGTGCCAGCAGTTGGGACAGGGATCAGCCCCAGCATTTT.

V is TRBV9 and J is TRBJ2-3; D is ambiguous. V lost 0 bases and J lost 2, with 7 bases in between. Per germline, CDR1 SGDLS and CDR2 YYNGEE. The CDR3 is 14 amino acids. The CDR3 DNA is TGTGCCAGCAGCGTAGCTACAGACACAGATACGCAGTATTTT. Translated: CASSVATDTDTQYF. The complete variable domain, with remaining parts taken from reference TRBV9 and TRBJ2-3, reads DSGVTQTPKHLITATGQRVTLRCSPRSGDLSVYWYQQSLDQGLQFLIQYYNGEERAKGNILERFSAQQFPDLHSELNLSSLELGDSALYFCASSVATDTDTQYFGPGTRLTVL.

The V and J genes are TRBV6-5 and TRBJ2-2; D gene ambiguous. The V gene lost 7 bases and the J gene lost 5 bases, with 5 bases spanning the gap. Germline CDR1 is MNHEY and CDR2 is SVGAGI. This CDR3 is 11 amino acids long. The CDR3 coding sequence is TGTGCCAGCACCCGGACCGGGGAGCTGTTTTTT. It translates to CASTRTGELFF.

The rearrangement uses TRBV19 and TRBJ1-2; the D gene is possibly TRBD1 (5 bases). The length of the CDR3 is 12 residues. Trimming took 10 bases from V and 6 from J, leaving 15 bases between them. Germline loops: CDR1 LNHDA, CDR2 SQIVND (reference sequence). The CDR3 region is CATRKQGDGYTF. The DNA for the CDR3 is TGTGCCACCCGGAAGCAGGGCGATGGCTACACCTTC.

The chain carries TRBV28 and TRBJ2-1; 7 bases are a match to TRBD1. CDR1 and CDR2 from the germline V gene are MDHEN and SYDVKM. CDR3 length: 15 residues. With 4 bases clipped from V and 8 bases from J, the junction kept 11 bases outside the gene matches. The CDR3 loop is CASSSDRVGVDEQFF. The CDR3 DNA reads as TGTGCCAGCAGTTCTGACAGGGTAGGGGTGGATGAGCAGTTCTTC.

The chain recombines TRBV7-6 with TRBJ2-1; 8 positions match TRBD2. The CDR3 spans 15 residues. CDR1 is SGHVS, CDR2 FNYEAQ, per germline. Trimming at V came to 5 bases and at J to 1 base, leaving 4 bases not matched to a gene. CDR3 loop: CASSPAGESYNEQFF. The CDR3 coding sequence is TGTGCCAGCAGCCCAGCGGGAGAATCCTACAATGAGCAGTTCTTC.

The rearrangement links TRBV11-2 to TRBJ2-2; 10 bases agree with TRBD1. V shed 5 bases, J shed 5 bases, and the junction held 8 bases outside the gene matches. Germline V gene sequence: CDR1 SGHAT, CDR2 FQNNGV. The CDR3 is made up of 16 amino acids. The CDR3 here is CASSPDRGFWTGELFF. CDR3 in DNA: TGTGCCAGCAGCCCGGACAGGGGGTTTTGGACCGGGGAGCTGTTTTTT.

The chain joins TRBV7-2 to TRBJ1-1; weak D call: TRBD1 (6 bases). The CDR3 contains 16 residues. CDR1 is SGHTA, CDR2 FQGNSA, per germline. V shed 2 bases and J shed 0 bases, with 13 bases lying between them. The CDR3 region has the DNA TGTGCCAGCAGCTTATCCCGCGGGGGCATGAACACTGAAGCTTTCTTT. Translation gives CASSLSRGGMNTEAFF.